Following are 7 T cell receptor beta chains from one sample sequenced in a study of blood T cell repertoires in COVID-19. The data were produced by immunoSEQ multiplex PCR, yet TCRdb's version contains in-frame clones alone and is incomplete. This sample carries about 260,000 clones, over 80% of them seen once, and the ten largest clones take around 9.6%. The sample was peripheral blood. These receptors all come from a woman aged 70-85 years with COVID-19, enrolled during active disease.

The chain has TRBV5-1 and TRBJ2-1; perhaps TRBD2 as D (6 bases). The V gene's germline CDR1 is SGHRS and CDR2 YFSETQ. CDR3 length: 16 amino acids. The V and J ends lost 4 bases and 2 bases respectively, with 16 bases between them. The CDR3 loop is CASSPGLKRTYNEQFF. Written as DNA, the CDR3 is TGCGCCAGCAGCCCGGGACTCAAAAGGACCTACAATGAGCAGTTCTTC.

The J gene is TRBJ2-5, the V gene TRBV19, with 11 bases fitting TRBD2. The CDR3 is 18 amino acids. The junction had 13 bases not matched to a gene; V was cut back by 5 bases and J by 2 bases. Per germline, CDR1 LNHDA and CDR2 SQIVND (reference sequence). This CDR3 reads CASSPQFPTSGGQETQYF. CDR3 in DNA: TGTGCCAGTAGTCCCCAATTCCCTACTAGCGGGGGACAAGAGACCCAGTACTTC.

The sample holds a few counts of this clone. The chain joins TRBV5-1 to TRBJ2-1; 11 nucleotides agree with TRBD2. V lost 4 bases, J lost 3 bases, and 6 bases stayed unmatched. Per the germline V gene, CDR1 is SGHRS and CDR2 is YFSETQ. The CDR3 is 16 residues long. CDR3 DNA sequence: TGCGCCAGCAGCCCCTCCGGGACTAGCGGCTACAATGAGCAGTTCTTC. This sequence encodes CASSPSGTSGYNEQFF. The full variable domain, rest sourced from reference TRBV5-1 and TRBJ2-1, is KAGVTQTPRYLIKTRGQQVTLSCSPISGHRSVSWYQQTPGQGLQFLFEYFSETQRNKGNFPGRFSGRQFSNSRSEMNVSTLELGDSALYLCASSPSGTSGYNEQFFGPGTRLTVL.

The count of this clone is one. The V gene is TRBV28, the J gene TRBJ1-1; unclear D gene. There are 14 residues in the CDR3. V lost 2 bases to trimming and J lost 5 bases, with 12 bases between them. Per germline, CDR1 MDHEN and CDR2 SYDVKM. This CDR3 is CASSLPSGRTEAFF. The CDR3 DNA is TGTGCCAGCAGTTTACCAAGTGGGAGGACTGAAGCTTTCTTT.

The chain links TRBV10-3 to TRBJ2-5, with 9 bases matching TRBD2. J lost 3 bases, V lost 11 bases, and 10 bases had no gene match. CDR1 and CDR2 (germline): ENHRY, SYGVKD. The CDR3 extends over 14 amino acids. The CDR3 loop is CASRGLAGEETQYF. The CDR3, as DNA: TGTGCCTCCCGGGGACTAGCTGGAGAAGAGACCCAGTACTTC.

This clone was detected once. The CDR3 DNA follows: TGTGCCAGCTCCCGGGGCTCTGGGGCCAACGTCCTGACTTTC. Its translation is CASSRGSGANVLTF. The V and J genes are TRBV19 and TRBJ2-6, with TRBD2 as a possible D gene (5 bases). Germline lookup yields CDR1 LNHDA and CDR2 SQIVND (reference sequence). Trimming left V 9 bases short and J 0 bases short, with 9 bases between. The CDR3 runs 14 residues.

This clone has a single count. The chain joins TRBV9 to TRBJ2-7, with TRBD2 matching 10 bases. The CDR3 is made up of 17 amino acids. Germline-derived CDR1 and CDR2 are SGDLS and YYNGEE. The junction had 11 bases not matched to a gene; V was cut back by 0 bases and J by 5 bases. This CDR3 reads CASSVESWTSGLHEQYF. CDR3 DNA: TGTGCCAGCAGCGTAGAGTCTTGGACTAGCGGTCTTCACGAGCAGTACTTC.